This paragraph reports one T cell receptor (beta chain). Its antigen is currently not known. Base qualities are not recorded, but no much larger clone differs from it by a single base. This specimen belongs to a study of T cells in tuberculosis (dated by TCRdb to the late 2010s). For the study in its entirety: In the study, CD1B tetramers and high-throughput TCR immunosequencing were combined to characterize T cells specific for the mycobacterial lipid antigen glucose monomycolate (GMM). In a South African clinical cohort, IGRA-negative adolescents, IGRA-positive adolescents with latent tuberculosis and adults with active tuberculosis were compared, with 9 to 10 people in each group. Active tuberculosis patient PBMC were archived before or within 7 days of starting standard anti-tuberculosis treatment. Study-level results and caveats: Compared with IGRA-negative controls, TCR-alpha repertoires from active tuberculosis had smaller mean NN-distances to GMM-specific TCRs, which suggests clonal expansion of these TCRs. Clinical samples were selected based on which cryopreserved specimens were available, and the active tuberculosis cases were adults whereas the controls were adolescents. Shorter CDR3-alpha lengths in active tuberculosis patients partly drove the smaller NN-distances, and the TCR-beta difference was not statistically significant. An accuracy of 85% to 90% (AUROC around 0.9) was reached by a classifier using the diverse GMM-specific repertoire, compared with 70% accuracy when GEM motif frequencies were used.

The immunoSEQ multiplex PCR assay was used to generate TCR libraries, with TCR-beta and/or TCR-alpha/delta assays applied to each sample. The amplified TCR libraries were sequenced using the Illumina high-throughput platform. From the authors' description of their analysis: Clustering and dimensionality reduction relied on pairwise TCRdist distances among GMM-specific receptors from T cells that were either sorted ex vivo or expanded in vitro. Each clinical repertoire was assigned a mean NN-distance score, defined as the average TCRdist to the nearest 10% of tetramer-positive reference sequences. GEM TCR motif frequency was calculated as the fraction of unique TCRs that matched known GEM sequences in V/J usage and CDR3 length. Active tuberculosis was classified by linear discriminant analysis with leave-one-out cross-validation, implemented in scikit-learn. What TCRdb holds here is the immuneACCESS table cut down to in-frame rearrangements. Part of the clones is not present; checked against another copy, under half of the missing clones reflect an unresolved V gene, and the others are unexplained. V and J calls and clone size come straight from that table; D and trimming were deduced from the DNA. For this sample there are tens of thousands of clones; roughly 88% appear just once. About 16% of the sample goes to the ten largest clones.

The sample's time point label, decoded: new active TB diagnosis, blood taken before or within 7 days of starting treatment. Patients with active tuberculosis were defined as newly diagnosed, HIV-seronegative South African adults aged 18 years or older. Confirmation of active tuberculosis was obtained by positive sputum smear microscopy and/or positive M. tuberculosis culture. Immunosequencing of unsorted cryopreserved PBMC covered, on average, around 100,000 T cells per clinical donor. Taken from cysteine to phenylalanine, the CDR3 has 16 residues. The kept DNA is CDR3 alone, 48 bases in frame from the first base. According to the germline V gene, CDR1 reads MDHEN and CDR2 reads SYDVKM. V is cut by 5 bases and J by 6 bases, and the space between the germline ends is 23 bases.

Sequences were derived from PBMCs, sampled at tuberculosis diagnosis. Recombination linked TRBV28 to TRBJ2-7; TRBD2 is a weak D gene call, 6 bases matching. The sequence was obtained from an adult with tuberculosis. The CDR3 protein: CASSHGGVQGAAEQYF. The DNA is TGTGCCAGCAGTCACGGAGGGGTTCAGGGAGCGGCCGAGCAGTACTTC.